This T cell receptor (beta chain) originates from a study of T cell responses to AZD1222 COVID-19 vaccine (dated by TCRdb to the early 2020s). About the investigation overall: A total of about 250 trial participants underwent TCR sequencing, of whom 207 had received two doses of AZD1222 and roughly 26 had received two doses of the MenACWY control vaccine. Enrollment into the trials was organized by age into subgroups of 18-55, 56-69 and 70-plus years, and those subgroups contained about 150, 27 and 61 TCR-sequenced participants, respectively. Here is what the overall study found, with its caveats: The whole spike protein was spanned by vaccine-associated CD4 TCRs, and dominant responses were seen in regions 160-218 and 743-854. Only six AZD1222 recipients were SARS-CoV-2 seropositive at baseline, limiting conclusions about previously exposed vaccinees. No day 14 peak-response samples were available, so repertoires were characterized only after the peak T cell response. Nearly half of unique spike-specific TCRs reportedly recognized epitopes outside regions mutated in the B.1.351 and B.1.1.7 variants. After two AZD1222 doses, both the breadth and the depth of spike-specific TCRs were significantly higher than at day 0 and than in MenACWY recipients. The 56-69-year group was small, and its depth increase did not reach significance, likely because of low power. Most participants were white British and females outnumbered males, and the authors suggested that clonal diversity may have been underestimated.

Taken with the paper, the label for time point translates to: about 28 days (+/-7) after the second vaccine dose. The sample's treatment or condition, from its label and the paper: meningococcal conjugate vaccine given as trial control. The vaccinee samples were drawn from two UK trials, COV001 and COV002, one of which was a single-blind randomized controlled phase 2/3 trial testing AZD1222 (ChAdOx1 nCoV-19) in healthy adults. For TCRbeta chain sequencing, PBMC samples were collected from trial participants at day 0 and at day 28 after the second dose. Based on the germline V gene (reference sequence), the CDR1 and CDR2 sequences are LGHDT and YNNKEL. V is shortened by 1 base, J by 7 bases, and the region joining them spans 8 bases. From the cysteine through the phenylalanine, the CDR3 covers 13 amino acids. The read is trimmed to its CDR3 DNA, 39 bases read in frame from base 1. Notes on this clone: It lacks a known antigen. No base qualities exist here, and no much larger clone lies one base off it.

The CDR3 regions of human TCRbeta chains were subjected to immunosequencing. In the paper's pipeline: TCRs in the repertoires were compared against a reference library of SARS-CoV-2-specific TCRs that had been generated with the MIRA antigen-specificity platform. Breadth meant the fraction of unique TCRs that were SARS-CoV-2-associated, whereas depth meant the fraction of total T cells that were SARS-CoV-2-associated. Using the MIRA data, each spike-specific TCR was assigned both to the spike region to which the TCR was reactive and to a CD4 or CD8 class. Log10-transformed breadth and depth values were compared by one-way ANOVA with Sidak's multiple comparisons tests. TCRdb's version of the immuneACCESS table is confined to in-frame rearrangements and falls short of the full clone set. An unresolved V gene accounts for under half of the shortfall where checked; the remainder is of unknown origin. The DNA gave D and trimming, while V, J and clone size come from that table. The sample yields some 200,000 clones; approximately 94% were counted once. About 1.5% of the sample is in the top ten clones.

The chain couples TRBV3-1 (or the pseudogene TRBV3-2) to TRBJ2-1; there is no confident call for the D gene. This specimen was peripheral blood, taken 28 days after the second dose of the MenACWY control vaccine. The sequence derives from an adult who received the MenACWY meningococcal vaccine as a control. The nucleotides are TGTGCCAGCAGCCAAGTCTGGTCGAATGAGCAGTTCTTC. This translates into CASSQVWSNEQFF.